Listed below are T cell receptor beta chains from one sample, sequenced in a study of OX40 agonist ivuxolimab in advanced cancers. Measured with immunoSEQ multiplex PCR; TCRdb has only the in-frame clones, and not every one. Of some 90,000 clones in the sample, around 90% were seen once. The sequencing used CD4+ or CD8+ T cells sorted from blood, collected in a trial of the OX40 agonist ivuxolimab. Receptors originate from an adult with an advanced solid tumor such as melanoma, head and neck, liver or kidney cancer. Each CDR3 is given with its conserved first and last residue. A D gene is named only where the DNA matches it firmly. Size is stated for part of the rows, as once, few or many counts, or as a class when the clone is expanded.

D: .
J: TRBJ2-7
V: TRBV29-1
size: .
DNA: TGCAGCGTTAAACAGGTCAGCCTCAACGAGCAGTACTTC
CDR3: CSVKQVSLNEQYF

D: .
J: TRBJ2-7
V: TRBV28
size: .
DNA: TGTGCCAGCAGCCCCCTCAGGGTCGAGCAGTACTTC
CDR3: CASSPLRVEQYF

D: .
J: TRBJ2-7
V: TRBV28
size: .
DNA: TGTGCCAGCAGCCCAGGGCAGCAGTCCTACGAGCAGTACTTC
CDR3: CASSPGQQSYEQYF

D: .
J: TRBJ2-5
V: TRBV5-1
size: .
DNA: TGCGCCAGCAGCCGGGAGACTCAAGAGACCCAGTACTTC
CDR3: CASSRETQETQYF

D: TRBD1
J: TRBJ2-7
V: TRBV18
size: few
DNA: TGTGCCAGCTCACGATCCGGACAGGGATCAACCGAGCAGTACTTC
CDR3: CASSRSGQGSTEQYF

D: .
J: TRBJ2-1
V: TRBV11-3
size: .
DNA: TGTGCCAGCAGCTTAGTGGCTAGTTCCAATGAGCAGTTCTTC
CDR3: CASSLVASSNEQFF

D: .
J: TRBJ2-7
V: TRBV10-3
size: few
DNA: TGTGCCATCAGCACAGTCCCGGACGAGCAGTACTTC
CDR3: CAISTVPDEQYF

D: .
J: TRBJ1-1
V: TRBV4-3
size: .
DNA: TGCGCCAGCAGCCAAGGGGACTTCGATCGGGCTGAAGCTTTCTTT
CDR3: CASSQGDFDRAEAFF

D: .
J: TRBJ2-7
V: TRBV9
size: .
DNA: TGTGCCAGCAGCCCCCAGGGGGGCTCCTACGAGCAGTACTTC
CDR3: CASSPQGGSYEQYF

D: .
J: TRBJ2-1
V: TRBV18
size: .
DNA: TGTGCCAGCTCACCCCAGGGGAAGAACAATGAGCAGTTCTTC
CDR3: CASSPQGKNNEQFF

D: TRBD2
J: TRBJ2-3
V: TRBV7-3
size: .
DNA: TGTGCCAGCAGCCCGTCGGGACTAGCAGCGGATACGCAGTATTTT
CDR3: CASSPSGLAADTQYF

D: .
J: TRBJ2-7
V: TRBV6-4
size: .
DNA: TGTGCCAGCAATGTACAAAGGCCTAGCGTTTCCTACGAGCAGTACTTC
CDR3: CASNVQRPSVSYEQYF

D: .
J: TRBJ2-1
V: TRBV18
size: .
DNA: TGTGCCAGCTCAATAAGCGGCAATGAGCAGTTCTTC
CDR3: CASSISGNEQFF

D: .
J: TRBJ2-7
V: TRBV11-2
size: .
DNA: TGTGCCAGCAGCTTAATCGGGGTAGGGGACGAGCAGTACTTC
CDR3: CASSLIGVGDEQYF

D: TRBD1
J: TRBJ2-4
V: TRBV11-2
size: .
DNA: TGTGCCAGCAGCTTAGACCTCCGGGACAGGGTACGGGGAGCCAAAAACATTCAGTACTTC
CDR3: CASSLDLRDRVRGAKNIQYF

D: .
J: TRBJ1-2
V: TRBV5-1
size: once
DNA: TGCGCCAGCAGCTTGTTGGGGGGCTCAGACTATGGCTACACCTTC
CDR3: CASSLLGGSDYGYTF

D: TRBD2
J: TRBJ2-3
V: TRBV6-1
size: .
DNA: TGTGCCAGCAGTGGGGTCTCGCGGGAGTTTACAGATACGCAGTATTTT
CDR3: CASSGVSREFTDTQYF

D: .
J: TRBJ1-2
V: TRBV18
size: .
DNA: TGTGCCAGCTCACCCATAACGGACCCTTCGGGCGGCTACACCTTC
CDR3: CASSPITDPSGGYTF

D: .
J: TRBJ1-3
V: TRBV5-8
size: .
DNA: TGTGCCAGCAGCTTACAGGGCCTCTCTGGAAACACCATATATTTT
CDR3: CASSLQGLSGNTIYF

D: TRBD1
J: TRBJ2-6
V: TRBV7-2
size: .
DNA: TGTGCCAGCGCCGGACAGGGAGGTTACTCTGGGGCCAACGTCCTGACTTTC
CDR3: CASAGQGGYSGANVLTF